The 21 T cell receptor beta chains reported below all come from one sample, sequenced in a study of CD8+ T cells in alopecia areata. Sequencing templates came from extracted RNA that was reverse transcribed into cDNA. The protocol was immunoSEQ multiplex PCR, while the TCRdb copy is restricted to in-frame clones and leaves out a portion. The data contain about 130,000 clones, roughly 50% of them seen just once; the ten biggest clones take up around a sixth. Sequenced here: CD8+ T cells sorted from blood, sampled at week 0. The receptors stem from a human donor with alopecia areata.

The V call is TRBV4-1, the J call TRBJ2-5; 9 nucleotides agree with TRBD1. The CDR3 is 15 residues long. Germline CDR1 reads MGHRA; CDR2 reads YSYEKL. The trim removed 5 bases at V and 5 bases at J, leaving 9 bases unmatched. CDR3 sequence (DNA): TGCGCCAGCAGCTTCCGGACAGGGGTGTTGGAGACCCAGTACTTC. Translation: CASSFRTGVLETQYF.

Only a few counts were recorded for this clone. CDR3 region: CAGRRDGEQFF. CDR3 nucleotide sequence: TGTGCTGGGCGGCGGGACGGTGAGCAGTTCTTC. The chain carries TRBV2 and TRBJ2-1, with a weak D call TRBD2 (6 bases). Germline loops: CDR1 SNHLY, CDR2 FYNNEI. The CDR3 consists of 11 residues.

The V gene is TRBV6-5, the J gene TRBJ2-7; D not resolved. CDR3 size: 11 residues. The V gene lost 10 bases and the J gene lost 7 bases, with 14 bases spanning the gap. The V gene's germline CDR1 is MNHEY and CDR2 SVGAGI. This CDR3 reads CATSSVAEQYF. CDR3 sequence (DNA): TGTGCCACCTCCTCGGTGGCGGAGCAGTACTTC.

This chain joins TRBV7-9 and TRBJ1-2; 8 bases are a match to TRBD1. Trimming at V came to 4 bases and at J to 6 bases, leaving 7 bases not matched to a gene. This CDR3 is 14 amino acids long. Germline V gene lookup returns CDR1 SEHNR and CDR2 FQNEAQ (reference sequence). The CDR3 DNA reads as TGTGCCAGCAGCTCCCCACAGGGGGGAGATGGCTACACCTTC. Its protein product is CASSSPQGGDGYTF.

CDR3 sequence: CAWSVLSANEQFF. As DNA, the CDR3 is TGTGCCTGGAGTGTACTAAGCGCCAATGAGCAGTTCTTC. The chain carries TRBV30 and TRBJ2-1, with D unresolved. This CDR3 spans 13 amino acids. CDR1 GTSNPN and CDR2 SVGIG come from the germline V gene (reference sequence). Trimming shortened V by 0 bases and J by 6 bases, and 9 bases separated the two germline ends.

A few counts support this clone. This rearrangement joins TRBV7-9 to TRBJ2-7; tentatively, D is TRBD1 (5 bases). The ends were cut back, 5 bases at V and 7 bases at J, with 15 bases in the middle. The CDR3 is 13 residues long. Germline CDR1 SEHNR, CDR2 FQNEAQ (reference sequence). CDR3 region: CASSPPQGWEQYF. CDR3 nucleotide sequence: TGTGCCAGCAGCCCACCCCAGGGCTGGGAGCAGTACTTC.

This chain links TRBV29-1 with TRBJ2-1, with TRBD2 identical over 16 bases. With V trimmed by 5 bases and J by 2 bases, 6 bases remained unmatched. Germline V CDR1 and CDR2: SQVTM, ANQGSEA. The CDR3 length is 17 residues. The CDR3 loop reads CSVYGTSGGAAYNEQFF. The CDR3 DNA reads TGCAGCGTTTATGGGACTAGCGGGGGGGCGGCCTACAATGAGCAGTTCTTC.

The chain combines TRBV27 with TRBJ2-1, with no clear D. The CDR3 contains 15 residues. V was cut by 3 bases and J by 0 bases, with 9 bases left in between. The germline V gene encodes CDR1 MNHEY and CDR2 SMNVEV (reference sequence). The CDR3 protein is CASSLSASSYNEQFF. The CDR3 coding sequence is TGTGCCAGCAGTTTGAGCGCCAGCTCCTACAATGAGCAGTTCTTC.

The chain is built from TRBV29-1 and TRBJ2-1, with TRBD2 identical over 13 bases. The germline CDR1 and CDR2 sequences are SQVTM and ANQGSEA. The CDR3 totals 14 residues. The trim removed 6 bases at V and 5 bases at J, leaving 4 bases unmatched. The CDR3 DNA reads as TGCAGCGTGACCGGGACTAGCGGGGACAATGAGCAGTTCTTC. This sequence encodes CSVTGTSGDNEQFF.

The CDR3 coding sequence is TGCAGCGTTTGGTTCACTGAAGCTTTCTTT. Protein: CSVWFTEAFF. This chain joins TRBV29-1 and TRBJ1-1, with D unclear. Germline CDR1 and CDR2: SQVTM and ANQGSEA. The CDR3 spans 10 residues. Between the trimmed V and J ends, which lost 5 bases and 4 bases, there was a span of 5 bases.

The gene calls are TRBV27 and TRBJ1-2; no firm D call. V dropped 5 bases and J dropped 4 bases, with 5 bases sitting between them. This CDR3 has 11 amino acids. CDR1 MNHEY and CDR2 SMNVEV come from the germline V gene (reference sequence). The CDR3 sequence: CASSDSYGYTF. As DNA, the CDR3 is TGTGCCAGCAGTGATTCCTATGGCTACACCTTC.

The chain's CDR3 is CAWSVADEQFF. CDR3 sequence (DNA): TGTGCCTGGAGTGTGGCGGATGAGCAGTTCTTC. This sequence joins TRBV30 and TRBJ2-1; D is unresolved. The CDR3 has 11 residues. CDR1 is GTSNPN and CDR2 is SVGIG in the germline V gene (reference sequence). Trimming took off 0 bases at V and 8 bases at J, with 5 bases between the two ends. The variable domain in full, with the rest retrieved from reference TRBV30 and TRBJ2-1, is SQTIHQWPATLVQPVGSPLSLECTVEGTSNPNLYWYRQAAGRGLQLLFYSVGIGQISSEVPQNLSASRPQDRQFILSSKKLLLSDSGFYLCAWSVADEQFFGPGTRLTVL.

The rearrangement joins TRBV13 to TRBJ1-5; 7 bases are a match to TRBD1. V dropped 5 bases and J dropped 0; count of bases not matched to a gene: 4. The CDR3 runs to 15 residues. Germline CDR1 is PRHDT and CDR2 is FYEKMQ (reference sequence). This CDR3 reads CASSVQGDSNQPQHF. The CDR3 DNA reads as TGTGCCAGCAGCGTCCAGGGGGATAGCAATCAGCCCCAGCATTTT.

There are a few counts of this clone. The chain employs TRBV10-3 and TRBJ2-1, with D hard to call. Germline loops: CDR1 ENHRY, CDR2 SYGVKD. V lost 1 base to trimming and J lost 7 bases, with 14 bases between them. This CDR3 spans 15 amino acids. CDR3 amino acids: CAISELTSGTNEQFF. The CDR3, as DNA: TGTGCCATCAGTGAGTTAACGTCAGGTACGAATGAGCAGTTCTTC.

This clone occurred once. The rearrangement uses TRBV30 and TRBJ2-3; D perhaps matches TRBD1 (5 bases). Germline assignment: CDR1 GTSNPN and CDR2 SVGIG (reference sequence). The CDR3 is made up of 15 amino acids. The V end was cut by 0 bases, the J end by 3 bases, with 13 bases between. CDR3 DNA sequence: TGTGCCTGGAGTGTCCCCAGGGCAGTTACAGATACGCAGTATTTT. This codes for CAWSVPRAVTDTQYF.

The chain combines TRBV6-6 with TRBJ1-1; no clear D gene. Looked up from germline, CDR1 is MNHNY and CDR2 is SVGAGI (reference sequence). Trimming removed 2 bases from V and 0 bases from J, with 13 bases in between. This CDR3 contains 16 residues. CDR3 DNA: TGTGCCAGCAGTTACCCCGGCGACACCATGAACACTGAAGCTTTCTTT. It translates to CASSYPGDTMNTEAFF.

The chain carries TRBV9 and TRBJ2-2, with unresolved D. V was pared by 7 bases and J by 4 bases, with 11 bases between. The CDR3 is 13 residues long. CDR1 and CDR2 from the germline V gene are SGDLS and YYNGEE. The CDR3 reads CASGLGVTGELFF. The CDR3 DNA reads TGTGCCAGCGGCCTTGGTGTCACCGGGGAGCTGTTTTTT.

This sequence joins TRBV7-3 and TRBJ2-3, with D perhaps matching TRBD2 (7 bases). Germline V gene lookup returns CDR1 SGHTA and CDR2 FQGTGA. The CDR3 has 16 residues. The V and J ends lost 0 bases and 5 bases respectively, with 15 bases between them. The CDR3 DNA sequence: TGTGCCAGCAGCTTAACGAACGGGGGGCGTGGAGATACGCAGTATTTT. It yields the protein CASSLTNGGRGDTQYF.

Worth noting for this clone: A junction end diverges from the germline sequence, so it may reflect a read error. This chain links TRBV2 with TRBJ2-1; 9 bases are shared with TRBD1. Germline V CDR1 and CDR2: SNHLY, FYNNEI. The CDR3 has 11 amino acids. CDR3 amino acids: CASLPGTGPLF. The CDR3, as DNA: TGTGCCAGCCTCCCGGGGACAGGGCCACTCTTC.

This clone came up once. This sequence joins TRBV13 and TRBJ1-2; TRBD1 matches 12 bases. Germline values: CDR1 PRHDT, CDR2 FYEKMQ (reference sequence). Losses at the gene ends were 5 bases for V and 7 bases for J; bases not matched to a gene: 11. The CDR3 runs to 16 residues. CDR3 residues: CASSHRDRGRPRGYTF. CDR3 sequence (DNA): TGTGCCAGCAGCCACCGGGACAGGGGGCGTCCCCGTGGCTACACCTTC.

V usage is TRBV25-1 and J usage is TRBJ2-2, with TRBD1 matching 10 bases. The CDR3 covers 14 residues. The V gene's germline CDR1 is MGHDK and CDR2 SYGVNS. The trim removed 5 bases at V and 5 bases at J, leaving 2 bases unmatched. The CDR3 DNA is TGTGCCAGCAGTAGGACAGGGGGAACCGGGGAGCTGTTTTTT. It specifies CASSRTGGTGELFF.